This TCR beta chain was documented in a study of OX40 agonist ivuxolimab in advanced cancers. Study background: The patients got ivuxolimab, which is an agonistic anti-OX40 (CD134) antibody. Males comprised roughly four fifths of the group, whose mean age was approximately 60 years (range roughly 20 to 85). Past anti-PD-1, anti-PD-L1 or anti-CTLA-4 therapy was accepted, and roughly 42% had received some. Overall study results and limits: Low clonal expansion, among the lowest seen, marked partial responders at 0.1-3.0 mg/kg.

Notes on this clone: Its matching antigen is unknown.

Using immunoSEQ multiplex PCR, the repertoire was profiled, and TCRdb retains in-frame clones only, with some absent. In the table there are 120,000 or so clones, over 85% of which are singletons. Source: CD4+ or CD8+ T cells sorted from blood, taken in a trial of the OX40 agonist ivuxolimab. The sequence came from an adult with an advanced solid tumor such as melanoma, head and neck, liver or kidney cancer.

The CDR3 reads CASSVDPAGNTIYF. The DNA of the CDR3 is TGTGCCAGCAGCGTAGATCCCGCTGGAAACACCATATATTTT. The rearrangement links TRBV9 to TRBJ1-3; no definite D call. The CDR3 has 14 residues. The V end lost 0 bases, the J end lost 2 bases, and 6 bases lay between the germline ends. Germline values: CDR1 SGDLS, CDR2 YYNGEE.